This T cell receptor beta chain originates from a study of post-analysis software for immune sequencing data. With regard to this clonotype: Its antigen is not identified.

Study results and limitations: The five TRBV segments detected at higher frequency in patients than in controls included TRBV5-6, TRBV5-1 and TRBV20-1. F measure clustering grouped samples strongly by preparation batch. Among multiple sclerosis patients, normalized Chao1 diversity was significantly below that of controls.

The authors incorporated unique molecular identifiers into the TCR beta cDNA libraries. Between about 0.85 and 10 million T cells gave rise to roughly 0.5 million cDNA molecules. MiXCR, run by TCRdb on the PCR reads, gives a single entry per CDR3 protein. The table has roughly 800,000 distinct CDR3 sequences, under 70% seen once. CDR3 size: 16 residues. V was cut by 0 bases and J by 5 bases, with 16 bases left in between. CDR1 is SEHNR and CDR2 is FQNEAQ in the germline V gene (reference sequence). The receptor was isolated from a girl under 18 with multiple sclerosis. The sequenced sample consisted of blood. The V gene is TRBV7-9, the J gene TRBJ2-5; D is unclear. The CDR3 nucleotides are TGTGCCAGCAGCTTAGCCCCTGCTTCCTATGGGGAGACCCAGTACTTC. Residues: CASSLAPASYGETQYF.